The 13 T cell receptor beta chains given below trace back to one sample, sequenced in a study of tumor-infiltrating lymphocytes in localized non-small cell lung cancer. Only in-frame clones appear in the TCRdb table, and some are missing; sequencing was by immunoSEQ multiplex PCR. The data contain around 7,100 clones, under 80% of them singletons. The sequenced sample was uninvolved lung tissue not adjacent to the tumor. The receptor source for this set is a human donor with non-small cell lung cancer.

This clone came up a few times. This chain links TRBV6-4 with TRBJ2-3, with 11 bases identical to TRBD2. CDR3 size: 15 residues. Unmatched junction bases numbered 2, after V lost 2 bases and J lost 4 bases. Per the germline V gene, CDR1 is MRHNA and CDR2 is SNTAGT. The CDR3 region is CASSDTSGGADTQYF. The CDR3 DNA is TGTGCCAGCAGTGACACTAGCGGGGGCGCAGATACGCAGTATTTT.

In this sample, this clone turned up a few times. J is TRBJ2-7 and V is TRBV18, with D uncertain. The CDR3 is 14 residues long. The V gene's germline CDR1 is KGHSH and CDR2 LQKENI. Trimming took 3 bases from V and 0 from J, leaving 9 bases between them. CDR3 nucleotides: TGTGCCAGCTCACCCGGAGCGAGCTCCTACGAGCAGTACTTC. Translation: CASSPGASSYEQYF.

This clone was observed a handful of times. J is TRBJ2-7 and V is TRBV7-2; 10 nucleotides line up with TRBD2. CDR1 and CDR2 (germline): SGHTA, FQGNSA. The CDR3 is made up of 15 amino acids. V lost 4 bases and J lost 4; bases outside the gene matches: 7. The CDR3 DNA reads as TGTGCCAGCAGCTGGGCCAGCGGGGGGGAGTACGAGCAGTACTTC. Protein sequence: CASSWASGGEYEQYF.

The rearrangement links TRBV5-1 to TRBJ1-1; perhaps TRBD1 as D (5 bases). Trimming left V 4 bases short and J 3 bases short, with 13 bases between. The length of the CDR3 is 14 residues. The germline V gene has CDR1 SGHRS and CDR2 YFSETQ. The CDR3 reads CASSPREADTEAFF. CDR3 nucleotide sequence: TGCGCCAGCAGCCCCAGGGAGGCCGACACTGAAGCTTTCTTT.

The chain uses TRBV28 and TRBJ2-5, with D perhaps assigned TRBD1 or TRBD2 (6 bases each). Germline CDR1 and CDR2: MDHEN and SYDVKM. V was clipped by 3 bases and J by 3 bases, with 14 bases between them. The CDR3 is 15 residues long. The CDR3 region has the DNA TGTGCCAGCAGTTTTACGGGGGCCAACGAAGAGACCCAGTACTTC. Translated: CASSFTGANEETQYF. Combining the CDR3 with reference TRBV28 and TRBJ2-5 gives the whole variable domain DVKVTQSSRYLVKRTGEKVFLECVQDMDHENMFWYRQDPGLGLRLIYFSYDVKMKEKGDIPEGYSVSREKKERFSLILESASTNQTSMYLCASSFTGANEETQYFGPGTRLLVL.

This clone is medium-sized. The rearrangement uses TRBV7-9 and TRBJ1-1; D call uncertain. The germline V and J ends were trimmed by 3 bases and 1 base, with 3 bases remaining between them. Germline V CDR1 and CDR2: SEHNR, FQNEAQ (reference sequence). CDR3 length equals 12 residues. CDR3 bases: TGTGCCAGCAGCTTGCAGAACACTGAAGCTTTCTTT. Translated: CASSLQNTEAFF.

The chain is built from TRBV30 and TRBJ1-6; D is unresolved. V shed 1 base and J shed 8 bases, with 9 bases lying between them. Germline assignment: CDR1 GTSNPN and CDR2 SVGIG (reference sequence). CDR3 size: 13 residues. The DNA for the CDR3 is TGTGCCTGGAGTGGGGGATTCGATTCACCCCTCCACTTT. Amino acid sequence: CAWSGGFDSPLHF.

CDR3 DNA sequence: TGTGCCTGGAGTCTCTGGGACAGGGGATCCGGCTCACCCCTCCACTTT. Protein product: CAWSLWDRGSGSPLHF. The rearrangement joins TRBV30 to TRBJ1-6; 10 bases are a match to TRBD1. Germline V gene lookup returns CDR1 GTSNPN and CDR2 SVGIG (reference sequence). The junction had 11 bases not matched to a gene; V was cut back by 2 bases and J by 10 bases. The CDR3 is made up of 16 amino acids.

The CDR3, as DNA: TGTGCCAGCAGCCGAGTCCGGGACAGTCTTCAAGAGACCCAGTACTTC. Its protein is CASSRVRDSLQETQYF. The chain couples TRBV7-9 to TRBJ2-5; 7 bases are a match to TRBD1. The CDR3 runs to 16 residues. Germline V lookup: CDR1 SEHNR, CDR2 FQNEAQ (reference sequence). V trimming: 5 bases; J trimming: 2 bases; junction bases outside the gene matches: 11.

V gene TRBV29-1 combines with J gene TRBJ1-1; 8 positions agree with TRBD1. The CDR3 loop spans 13 amino acids. Germline loops: CDR1 SQVTM, CDR2 ANQGSEA. V shed 6 bases and J 0 bases; nucleotides not matched to a gene: 3. The CDR3 DNA follows: TGCAGCGTGAAGACAGGGGTGAACACTGAAGCTTTCTTT. Translating it yields CSVKTGVNTEAFF.

The chain carries TRBV23-1 and TRBJ1-1; D is ambiguous. TRBV23-1 is reported as an ORF; its role is uncertain. The V end lost 0 bases, the J end lost 1 base, and 9 bases lay between the germline ends. The CDR3 runs 15 residues. CDR3 in DNA: TGCGCCAGCAGTCAATCTGGAAAAGGGAACACTGAAGCTTTCTTT. Translated, it gives CASSQSGKGNTEAFF.

The rearrangement links TRBV11-3 to TRBJ2-3; D is undetermined. This CDR3 comprises 13 residues. Germline values: CDR1 SGHNT, CDR2 YENEEA. V was cut by 2 bases and J by 4 bases, with 7 bases left in between. In DNA form, the CDR3 reads TGTGCCAGCAGCTTACCTATTTCAGATACGCAGTATTTT. Its translation is CASSLPISDTQYF.

This chain links TRBV5-1 with TRBJ2-4; D is perhaps TRBD1 (8 bases). This CDR3 spans 17 amino acids. The V and J ends lost 4 bases and 0 bases respectively, with 17 bases between them. Germline V gives CDR1 SGHRS, CDR2 YFSETQ. CDR3 coding DNA: TGCGCCAGCAGCGGGGGACAGGCGGGGGTAGCCAAAAACATTCAGTACTTC. This gives the protein CASSGGQAGVAKNIQYF.